The 16 T cell receptor beta chains below were found in one sample sequenced in a study of cytomegalovirus exposure and HLA in healthy donors. Researchers ran the PCR with 60 Vbeta and 13 Jbeta primers. Clones were read by immunoSEQ multiplex PCR, and TCRdb kept only the in-frame ones, dropping some. The sample carries under 100,000 clones, 55% to 75% recorded once. What was sequenced was PBMCs. The receptors originated from a woman between 50 and 59 years old in good health and CMV-seropositive.

The CDR3 reads CASSLLGSEETQYF. CDR3 DNA: TGTGCCAGCAGTTTATTAGGTAGCGAAGAGACCCAGTACTTC. V and J are TRBV27 and TRBJ2-5; D may be TRBD2 (5 bases). CDR3 size: 14 residues. V gave up 1 base and J gave up 3 bases, with 9 bases separating them. Germline CDR1 reads MNHEY; CDR2 reads SMNVEV (reference sequence).

This clone was detected only once. The chain is built from TRBV11-3 and TRBJ2-7; 8 bases fit TRBD2. Looked up from germline, CDR1 is SGHNT and CDR2 is YENEEA. The CDR3 is made up of 15 amino acids. The V and J ends lost 1 base and 2 bases, in that order; junction bases with no gene match: 4. The CDR3 loop is CASSLGTSGTYEQYF. For the CDR3, the DNA is TGTGCCAGCAGCTTAGGTACTAGCGGAACCTACGAGCAGTACTTC. Filled out from reference TRBV11-3 and TRBJ2-7, the complete variable domain reads EAGVVQSPRYKIIEKKQPVAFWCNPISGHNTLYWYLQNLGQGPELLIRYENEEAVDDSQLPKDRFSAERLKGVDSTLKIQPAELGDSAVYLCASSLGTSGTYEQYFGPGTRLTVT.

The CDR3 loop is CASSFVTSGYNEQFF. The DNA for the CDR3 is TGTGCCAGCAGTTTCGTAACTAGCGGATACAATGAGCAGTTCTTC. The chain uses TRBV28 and TRBJ2-1; 8 bases agree with TRBD2. The CDR3 is 15 amino acids. Germline V gives CDR1 MDHEN, CDR2 SYDVKM. The J segment lost 4 bases and the V segment lost 3 bases, leaving 5 bases of the junction unmatched.

The chain couples TRBV11-2 to TRBJ2-5; the match to TRBD2 covers 11 bases. V gave up 4 bases and J gave up 7 bases; unmatched junction bases: 8. Germline CDR1 reads SGHAT; CDR2 reads FQNNGV. This CDR3 has 15 amino acids. CDR3 in amino acids: CASSSPTGTSGTQYF. The CDR3 nucleotides are TGTGCCAGCAGCTCGCCCACGGGGACTAGCGGGACCCAGTACTTC.

The chain employs TRBV7-8 and TRBJ2-2; TRBD1 matches 7 bases. Trimming cost V 5 bases and J 1 base; bases outside gene matches: 1. CDR3 length: 14 residues. The germline CDR1 and CDR2 sequences are SGHVS and FQNEAQ. Written as DNA, the CDR3 is TGTGCCAGCAGCCGGACAGGGAACACCGGGGAGCTGTTTTTT. Protein sequence: CASSRTGNTGELFF.

The V and J genes are TRBV6-5 and TRBJ2-2, with 8 bases that match TRBD2. J lost 5 bases, V lost 0 bases, and 5 bases had no gene match. CDR1 and CDR2 (germline): MNHEY, SVGAGI. The CDR3 spans 16 residues. The chain's CDR3 is CASSYSGTSRTGELFF. Written as DNA, the CDR3 is TGTGCCAGCAGTTACTCCGGGACTAGTCGGACCGGGGAGCTGTTTTTT.

This clone turned up a few times. This chain connects TRBV7-9 to TRBJ2-1; 9 bases are shared with TRBD2. This CDR3 has 19 amino acids. Germline V gene sequence: CDR1 SEHNR, CDR2 FQNEAQ (reference sequence). V dropped 6 bases and J dropped 5; count of bases not matched to a gene: 20. This CDR3 is CASSSWDRIAGVADNEQFF. The CDR3 DNA follows: TGTGCCAGCAGTTCCTGGGACCGAATAGCGGGAGTTGCGGACAATGAGCAGTTCTTC.

In its sample, this clone was seen a few times. The CDR3 coding sequence is TGTGCCAGTACCATAGGCCAGGGTTGGGGTTCTCAGCATTTT. Translating it yields CASTIGQGWGSQHF. This sequence joins TRBV19 and TRBJ1-5; D may be TRBD1 (5 bases). The V end lost 7 bases, the J end lost 13 bases, and 23 bases lay between the germline ends. The CDR3 length is 14 residues. Germline V lookup: CDR1 LNHDA, CDR2 SQIVND (reference sequence).

The V call is TRBV7-2, the J call TRBJ1-2; 7 nucleotides align to TRBD1. This CDR3 is 14 amino acids long. Germline CDR1 reads SGHTA; CDR2 reads FQGNSA. Trimming took 5 bases from V and 10 from J; bases not matched to a gene: 13. CDR3 protein: CASSRLRGQASYTF. The CDR3 DNA follows: TGTGCCAGCAGCCGTCTTAGAGGACAGGCTTCCTACACCTTC.

This chain uses TRBV4-1 with TRBJ2-7, with a tentative D call TRBD2 (5 bases). The V and J ends lost 0 bases and 2 bases respectively, with 14 bases between them. CDR1 and CDR2 from the germline V gene are MGHRA and YSYEKL. The CDR3 runs to 16 residues. Written as DNA, the CDR3 is TGCGCCAGCAGCCAAGAATCCTTGGCGGGCGCCTACGAGCAGTACTTC. Translating it yields CASSQESLAGAYEQYF.

The chain combines TRBV28 with TRBJ2-3; weak D call: TRBD2 (5 bases). The CDR3 is made up of 15 amino acids. CDR1 MDHEN and CDR2 SYDVKM come from the germline V gene. Trimming took off 2 bases at V and 6 bases at J, with 15 bases between the two ends. The chain's CDR3 is CASSLEGALGDTQYF. CDR3 in DNA: TGTGCCAGCAGTTTAGAGGGAGCGTTGGGGGATACGCAGTATTTT.

The chain links TRBV4-1 to TRBJ2-5; TRBD2 matches at 8 bases. The CDR3 is 20 amino acids. Germline V gene sequence: CDR1 MGHRA, CDR2 YSYEKL. V lost 0 bases and J lost 11; bases outside the gene matches: 26. Here the CDR3 reads CASSQDGAGGVTYPRAGQYF. CDR3 bases: TGCGCCAGCAGCCAAGATGGGGCGGGAGGAGTGACTTACCCGCGGGCAGGGCAGTACTTC.

The chain uses TRBV7-2 and TRBJ2-4, with D maybe TRBD1 (6 bases). The CDR3 extends over 14 amino acids. V was clipped by 1 base and J by 9 bases, with 13 bases between them. Looked up from germline, CDR1 is SGHTA and CDR2 is FQGNSA. The CDR3 protein is CASSLETGVGIQYF. In DNA, the CDR3 is TGTGCCAGCAGCTTAGAGACAGGCGTAGGCATTCAGTACTTC.

The rearrangement joins TRBV28 to TRBJ2-7, with 8 bases that match TRBD2. The CDR3 contains 16 residues. The ends lost 5 bases at V and 7 bases at J; junction bases unmatched: 16. The germline gives CDR1 MDHEN, CDR2 SYDVKM. The DNA for the CDR3 is TGTGCCAGCAGTACCCTACTAGCGGTCGTCTTACGGGAGCAGTACTTC. It yields the protein CASSTLLAVVLREQYF.

The chain carries TRBV11-2 and TRBJ1-6, with 9 bases aligning to TRBD1. The CDR3 extends over 15 amino acids. CDR1 is SGHAT and CDR2 is FQNNGV in the germline V gene. The ends lost 1 base at V and 6 bases at J; junction bases unmatched: 1. DNA of the CDR3: TGTGCCAGCAGCTTAGTGACAGGGGGTAATTCACCCCTCCACTTT. Translated: CASSLVTGGNSPLHF.

The V gene is TRBV10-3, the J gene TRBJ2-3, with 7 bases aligning to TRBD2. Unmatched junction bases numbered 9, after V lost 10 bases and J lost 2 bases. CDR3 length equals 14 residues. Germline lookup yields CDR1 ENHRY and CDR2 SYGVKD. This chain's CDR3 is CATRSGGITDTQYF. The CDR3 DNA is TGTGCCACCCGCTCCGGGGGGATCACAGATACGCAGTATTTT.